The entry below describes one T cell receptor beta chain. Sequencing used immunoSEQ multiplex PCR; TCRdb keeps in-frame clones, though not all of them. Of 95,000 to 150,000 clones in the sample, roughly 90% were seen once. The CDR3 spans 19 residues. CDR1 is SGHTA and CDR2 is FQGNSA in the germline V gene. Trimming cost V 5 bases and J 3 bases, with 26 bases left between them. These data belong to a study of control samples from healthy donors and cancer patients. The clonotype originates from a woman aged 18 to 35 in good health. The chain combines TRBV7-2 with TRBJ2-4; unclear D gene. What was sequenced was blood. This CDR3 reads CASSKRSDGPGLVKNIQYF. The CDR3 DNA reads TGTGCCAGCAGCAAGCGCTCGGACGGGCCTGGTTTGGTCAAAAACATTCAGTACTTC.